Listed here are 5 T cell receptor beta chains from one sample, sequenced in a study of preoperative IRX-2 immunotherapy in early breast cancer. TCRdb keeps only in-frame clones here, not all; method: immunoSEQ multiplex PCR. The table shows about 98,000 clones, with roughly 88% occurring only once. The treatment here: preoperative locoregional IRX-2 cytokine immunotherapy. This specimen was tumor tissue, taken after IRX-2 immunotherapy. These receptor sequences come from a human donor with breast cancer.

The rearrangement joins TRBV18 to TRBJ1-4; no reliable D call. V lost 3 bases to trimming and J lost 5 bases, with 4 bases between them. CDR3 length: 12 amino acids. Germline-derived CDR1 and CDR2 are KGHSH and LQKENI. This CDR3 reads CASSPSNEKLFF. The CDR3 DNA reads TGTGCCAGCTCACCGTCCAATGAAAAACTGTTTTTT. The entire variable domain, with the rest obtained from reference TRBV18 and TRBJ1-4, is as follows: NAGVMQNPRHLVRRRGQEARLRCSPMKGHSHVYWYRQLPEEGLKFMVYLQKENIIDESGMPKERFSAEFPKEGPSILRIQQVVRGDSAAYFCASSPSNEKLFFGSGTQLSVL.

The gene calls are TRBV29-1 and TRBJ1-1, with D unclear. With 0 bases removed from V and 1 base from J, the gap between germline ends came to 3 bases. CDR3 length: 12 amino acids. Germline V gives CDR1 SQVTM, CDR2 ANQGSEA. DNA for the CDR3: TGCAGCGTTGAAGAGCCGAACACTGAAGCTTTCTTT. Translation: CSVEEPNTEAFF.

The chain is built from TRBV23-1 and TRBJ1-2; D unclear. TRBV23-1 falls under the ORF class, with uncertain function. The V gene lost 4 bases and the J gene lost 4 bases, with 19 bases spanning the gap. The CDR3 is made up of 16 amino acids. CDR3 sequence (DNA): TGCGCCAGCAGTCCCCCGGTGCGACGACGGGGCTATGGCTACACCTTC. Translating it yields CASSPPVRRRGYGYTF.

The chain is built from TRBV19 and TRBJ1-1; D is ambiguous. This CDR3 spans 14 amino acids. CDR1 is LNHDA, CDR2 SQIVND, per germline (reference sequence). The V and J ends lost 3 bases and 1 base respectively, with 9 bases between them. The CDR3 DNA reads as TGTGCCAGTAGTATGAATAGCAAGAACACTGAAGCTTTCTTT. Residues: CASSMNSKNTEAFF.

In DNA form, the CDR3 reads TGTGCCAGCAGTTCCCTTACCAGGGACTCTGGAAACACCATATATTTT. Residues: CASSSLTRDSGNTIYF. The chain recombines TRBV6-7 with TRBJ1-3, with D tentatively TRBD1 (5 bases). TRBV6-7 is an ORF, with its function uncertain. This CDR3 region has 16 residues. Deletions cut 4 bases from V and 0 bases from J, with 13 bases between.